Presented here are 10 T cell receptor beta chains from one specimen sequenced in a study of cytomegalovirus exposure and HLA in healthy donors. 13 Jbeta primers and 60 Vbeta primers were used for the PCR. Generated by immunoSEQ multiplex PCR, the TCRdb table keeps only in-frame clones and is missing some. The repertoire holds 150,000 to 200,000 clones, with roughly 68% as singletons. Sequences were obtained from PBMCs. Receptors were obtained from a woman in her 30s in good health and CMV-seronegative.

Notes on this clone: Additional DNA sequences in this sample encode the identical CDR3. This chain links TRBV5-1 with TRBJ2-7; 9 nucleotides line up with TRBD1. This CDR3 spans 16 amino acids. Losses at the gene ends were 0 bases for V and 3 bases for J; bases not matched to a gene: 7. The germline gives CDR1 SGHRS, CDR2 YFSETQ. CDR3 coding DNA: TGCGCCAGCAGCTTGGCCGTTGGGACAGGGCTCTACGAGCAGTACTTC. This encodes CASSLAVGTGLYEQYF.

This clone occurred once. The V and J genes are TRBV7-3 and TRBJ2-3; TRBD2 aligns across 9 bases. This CDR3 is built from 17 residues. With V trimmed by 0 bases and J by 2 bases, 6 bases remained unmatched. The germline CDR1 and CDR2 sequences are SGHTA and FQGTGA. CDR3 protein: CASSLTPLAGPTDTQYF. DNA for the CDR3: TGTGCCAGCAGCTTAACTCCCCTAGCGGGACCCACAGATACGCAGTATTTT.

The genes are TRBV7-6 and TRBJ2-5, with D perhaps TRBD2 (7 bases). Germline loops: CDR1 SGHVS, CDR2 FNYEAQ. CDR3 length: 15 residues. V was pared by 1 base and J by 4 bases, with 13 bases between. For the CDR3, the DNA is TGTGCCAGCAGCTTAGGCGGGGGCCTCGGAGAGACCCAGTACTTC. Encoded protein: CASSLGGGLGETQYF.

This chain links TRBV27 with TRBJ2-5, with TRBD2 matching 12 bases. The DNA end lines up better with TRBJ2-7; the J call may be wrong. The CDR3 totals 16 residues. CDR1 is MNHEY, CDR2 SMNVEV, per germline (reference sequence). The CDR3: CASLGLAGSPPYEQYF. The CDR3 nucleotides are TGTGCCAGCCTCGGACTAGCGGGATCGCCCCCCTACGAGCAGTACTTC.

V usage is TRBV14 and J usage is TRBJ2-1; D perhaps matches TRBD1 (5 bases). The germline V gene has CDR1 SGHDN and CDR2 FVKESK. The CDR3 contains 13 residues. V lost 2 bases and J lost 9, with 11 bases in between. CDR3 sequence: CASSQLARGEQFF. DNA of the CDR3: TGTGCCAGCAGCCAACTTGCTAGGGGTGAGCAGTTCTTC. Full variable domain (rest looked up from reference TRBV14 and TRBJ2-1): EAGVTQFPSHSVIEKGQTVTLRCDPISGHDNLYWYRRVMGKEIKFLLHFVKESKQDESGMPNNRFLAERTGGTYSTLKVQPAELEDSGVYFCASSQLARGEQFFGPGTRLTVL.

Of note for this clone: At one of its ends the junction is not consistent with the germline gene, which may arise from a read error. V gene TRBV6-4 combines with J gene TRBJ1-2, with 10 bases identical to TRBD1. Germline CDR1 and CDR2: MRHNA and SNTAGT. This CDR3 region has 16 residues. The CDR3 DNA is TGTGCCAGCAGCGACTACGGACAGGGGGGGGTCTATGGCTACACCTTC. Protein sequence: CASSDYGQGGVYGYTF.

The chain joins TRBV5-1 to TRBJ2-1, with TRBD2 matching 9 bases. The germline V gene has CDR1 SGHRS and CDR2 YFSETQ. V shed 0 bases and J 9 bases; nucleotides not matched to a gene: 13. The CDR3 loop spans 17 amino acids. The CDR3 DNA reads as TGCGCCAGCAGCTTGGAGCGGCGGGAGGGCTCGAGCGGTGAGCAGTTCTTC. Encoded protein: CASSLERREGSSGEQFF.

This rearrangement joins TRBV13 to TRBJ2-5, with D possibly matching TRBD2 (6 bases). CDR3 size: 16 residues. CDR1 is PRHDT and CDR2 is FYEKMQ in the germline V gene (reference sequence). V lost 5 bases and J 2 bases, leaving 18 bases between the germline ends. The DNA of the CDR3 is TGTGCCAGCAGCAACCCGCGGGACTCAGCACAAGAGACCCAGTACTTC. This gives the protein CASSNPRDSAQETQYF.

This rearrangement joins TRBV7-9 to TRBJ2-7, with D perhaps matching TRBD1 (6 bases). The V end was cut by 1 base, the J end by 1 base, with 8 bases between. Per the germline V gene, CDR1 is SEHNR and CDR2 is FQNEAQ (reference sequence). The CDR3 totals 14 residues. The CDR3 loop is CASSLDRASYEQYF. The CDR3, as DNA: TGTGCCAGCAGCTTAGACAGGGCGTCCTACGAGCAGTACTTC.

The V call is TRBV7-2, the J call TRBJ1-1; D possibly corresponds to TRBD1 (5 bases). Germline CDR1 is SGHTA and CDR2 is FQGNSA. V lost 2 bases, J lost 11 bases, and 15 bases lay in between. This CDR3 contains 13 residues. CDR3 DNA: TGTGCCAGCAGCTTATGGCAGGGTACTCCGGCTTTCTTT. Translation gives CASSLWQGTPAFF. The full variable domain, with the rest looked up from reference TRBV7-2 and TRBJ1-1, is GAGVSQSPSNKVTEKGKDVELRCDPISGHTALYWYRQSLGQGLEFLIYFQGNSAPDKSGLPSDRFSAERTGGSVSTLTIQRTQQEDSAVYLCASSLWQGTPAFFGQGTRLTVV.